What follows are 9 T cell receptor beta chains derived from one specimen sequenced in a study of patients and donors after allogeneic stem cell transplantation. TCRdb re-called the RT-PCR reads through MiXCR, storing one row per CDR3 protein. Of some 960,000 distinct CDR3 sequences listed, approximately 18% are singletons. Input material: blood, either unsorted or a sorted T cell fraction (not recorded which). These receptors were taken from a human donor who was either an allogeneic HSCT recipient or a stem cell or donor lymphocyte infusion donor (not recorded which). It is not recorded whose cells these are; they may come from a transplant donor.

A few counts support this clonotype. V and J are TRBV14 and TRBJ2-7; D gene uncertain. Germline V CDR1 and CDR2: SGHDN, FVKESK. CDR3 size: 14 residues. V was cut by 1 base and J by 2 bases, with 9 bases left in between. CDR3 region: CASSQGPSPYEQYF. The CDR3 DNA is TGTGCCAGCAGCCAAGGACCCTCGCCCTACGAGCAGTACTTC.

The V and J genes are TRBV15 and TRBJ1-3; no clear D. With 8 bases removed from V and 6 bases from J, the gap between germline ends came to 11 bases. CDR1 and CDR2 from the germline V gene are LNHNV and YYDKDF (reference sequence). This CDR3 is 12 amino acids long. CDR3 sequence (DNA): TGTGCCACCCAAGAGGAGAAAAACACCATATATTTT. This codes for CATQEEKNTIYF.

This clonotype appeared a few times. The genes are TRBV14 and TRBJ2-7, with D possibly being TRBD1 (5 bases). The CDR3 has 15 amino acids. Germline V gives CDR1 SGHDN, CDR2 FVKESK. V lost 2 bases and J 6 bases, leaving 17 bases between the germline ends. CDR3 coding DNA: TGTGCCAGCAGCCAAAGACCGATACAGGTCGGCGAGCAGTACTTC. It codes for CASSQRPIQVGEQYF.

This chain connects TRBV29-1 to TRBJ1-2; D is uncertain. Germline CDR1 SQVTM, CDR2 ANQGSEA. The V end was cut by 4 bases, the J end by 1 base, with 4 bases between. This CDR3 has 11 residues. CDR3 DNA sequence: TGCAGCGTTGGAGTTAACTATGGCTACACCTTC. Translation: CSVGVNYGYTF.

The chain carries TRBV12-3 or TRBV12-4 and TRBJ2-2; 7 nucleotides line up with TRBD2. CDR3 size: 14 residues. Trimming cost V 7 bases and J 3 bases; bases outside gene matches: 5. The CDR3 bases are TGTGCCAGCATGTCTGGGGGGGACACCGGGGAGCTGTTTTTT. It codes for CASMSGGDTGELFF.

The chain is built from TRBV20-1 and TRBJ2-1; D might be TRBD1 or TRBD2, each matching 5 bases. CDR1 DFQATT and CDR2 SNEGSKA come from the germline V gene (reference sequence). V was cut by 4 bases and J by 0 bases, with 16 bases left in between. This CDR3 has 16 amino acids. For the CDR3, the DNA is TGCAGTGCTATCCCCGGGGCCTTAACCTCCTACAATGAGCAGTTCTTC. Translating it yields CSAIPGALTSYNEQFF.

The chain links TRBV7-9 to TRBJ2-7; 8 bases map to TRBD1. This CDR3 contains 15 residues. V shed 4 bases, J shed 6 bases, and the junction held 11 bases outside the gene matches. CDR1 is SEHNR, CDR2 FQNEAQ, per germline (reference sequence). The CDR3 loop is CASSSRGDRGSEQYF. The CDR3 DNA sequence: TGTGCCAGCAGCTCCAGGGGAGACAGGGGTTCCGAGCAGTACTTC.

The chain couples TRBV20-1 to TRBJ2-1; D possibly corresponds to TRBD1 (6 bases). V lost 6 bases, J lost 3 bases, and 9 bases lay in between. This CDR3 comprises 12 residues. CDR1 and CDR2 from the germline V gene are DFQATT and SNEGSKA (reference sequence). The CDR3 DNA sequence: TGCAGTGCCTCGGACAGCTACAATGAGCAGTTCTTC. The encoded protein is CSASDSYNEQFF.

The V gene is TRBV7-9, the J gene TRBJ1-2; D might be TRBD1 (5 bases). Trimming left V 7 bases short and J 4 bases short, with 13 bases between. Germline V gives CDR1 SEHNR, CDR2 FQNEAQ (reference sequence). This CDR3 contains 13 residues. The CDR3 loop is CASTAGLAYGYTF. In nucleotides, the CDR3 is TGTGCCAGCACCGCGGGACTCGCCTATGGCTACACCTTC.